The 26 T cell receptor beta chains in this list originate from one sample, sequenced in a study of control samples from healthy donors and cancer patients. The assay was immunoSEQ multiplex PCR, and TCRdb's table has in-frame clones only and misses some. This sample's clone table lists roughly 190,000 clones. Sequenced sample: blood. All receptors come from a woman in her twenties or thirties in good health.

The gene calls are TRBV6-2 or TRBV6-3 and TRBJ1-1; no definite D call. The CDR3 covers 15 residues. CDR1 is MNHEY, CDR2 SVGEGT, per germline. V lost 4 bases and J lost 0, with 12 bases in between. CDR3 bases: TGTGCCAGCAGTTCCCGCCCCTATATGAACACTGAAGCTTTCTTT. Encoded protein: CASSSRPYMNTEAFF.

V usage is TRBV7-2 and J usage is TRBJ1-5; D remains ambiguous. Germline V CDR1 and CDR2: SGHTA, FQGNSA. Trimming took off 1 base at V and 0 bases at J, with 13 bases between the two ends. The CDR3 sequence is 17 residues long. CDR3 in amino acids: CASSLVGRRYSNQPQHF. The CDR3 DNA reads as TGTGCCAGCAGCTTAGTGGGCAGGCGCTATAGCAATCAGCCCCAGCATTTT.

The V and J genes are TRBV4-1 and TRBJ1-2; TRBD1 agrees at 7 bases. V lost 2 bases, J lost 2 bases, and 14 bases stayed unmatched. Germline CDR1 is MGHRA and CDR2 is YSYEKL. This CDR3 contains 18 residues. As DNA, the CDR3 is TGCGCCAGCAGCCAACATGCGATAGGGGGCGCTTCAAACTATGGCTACACCTTC. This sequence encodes CASSQHAIGGASNYGYTF.

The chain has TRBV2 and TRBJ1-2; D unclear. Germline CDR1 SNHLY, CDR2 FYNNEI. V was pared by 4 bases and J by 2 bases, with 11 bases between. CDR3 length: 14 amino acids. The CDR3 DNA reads TGTGCCAGCAGTGCTGGACGGGAGAACTATGGCTACACCTTC. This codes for CASSAGRENYGYTF.

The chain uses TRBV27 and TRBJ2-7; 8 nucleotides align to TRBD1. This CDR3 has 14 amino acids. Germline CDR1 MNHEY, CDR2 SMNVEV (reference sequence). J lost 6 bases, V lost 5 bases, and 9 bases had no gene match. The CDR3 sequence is CASSPPDRASEQYF. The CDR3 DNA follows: TGTGCCAGCAGTCCCCCGGACAGGGCTAGCGAGCAGTACTTC.

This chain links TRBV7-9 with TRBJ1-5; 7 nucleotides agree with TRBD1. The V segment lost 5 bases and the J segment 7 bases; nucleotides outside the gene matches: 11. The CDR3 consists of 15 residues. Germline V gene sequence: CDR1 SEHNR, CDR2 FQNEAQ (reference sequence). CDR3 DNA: TGTGCCAGCAGCAATAGGGGGCGCGAGGACCAGCCCCAGCATTTT. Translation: CASSNRGREDQPQHF.

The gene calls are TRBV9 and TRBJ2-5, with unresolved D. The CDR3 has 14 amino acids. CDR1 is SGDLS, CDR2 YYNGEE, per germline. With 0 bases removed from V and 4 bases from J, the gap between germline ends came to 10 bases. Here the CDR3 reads CASSVGGSPETQYF. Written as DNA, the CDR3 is TGTGCCAGCAGCGTAGGTGGTAGCCCAGAGACCCAGTACTTC.

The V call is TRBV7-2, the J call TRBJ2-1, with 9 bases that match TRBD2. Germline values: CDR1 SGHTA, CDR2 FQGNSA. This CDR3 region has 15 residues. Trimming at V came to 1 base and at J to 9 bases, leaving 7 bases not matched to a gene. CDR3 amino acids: CASSLGLAGRGEQFF. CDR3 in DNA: TGTGCCAGCAGCTTAGGGCTAGCGGGGAGGGGTGAGCAGTTCTTC.

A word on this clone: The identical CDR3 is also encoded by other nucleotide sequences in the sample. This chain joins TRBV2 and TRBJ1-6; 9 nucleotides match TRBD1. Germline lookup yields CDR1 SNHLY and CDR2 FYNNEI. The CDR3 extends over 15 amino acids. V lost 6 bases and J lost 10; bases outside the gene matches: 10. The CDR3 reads CASRGQGSKNSPLHF. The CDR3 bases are TGTGCCAGCAGAGGACAGGGGAGTAAGAACTCACCCCTCCACTTT.

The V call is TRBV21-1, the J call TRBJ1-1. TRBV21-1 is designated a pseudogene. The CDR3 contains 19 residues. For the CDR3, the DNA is TGTGCCAGCAGCTCCCGGGGTGCGTGGGCATTCAGGCCTTCTAACCCAGCTTTCTTT. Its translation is CASSSRGAWAFRPSNPAFF.

The CDR3 DNA sequence: TGTGCCAGCAGTGATAGCCGGGAGGTAAATCAGCCCCAGCATTTT. This translates into CASSDSREVNQPQHF. This chain joins TRBV25-1 and TRBJ1-5; D is uncertain. The CDR3 extends over 15 amino acids. Trimming stripped 3 bases from V and 4 bases from J, with 13 bases between. Germline CDR1 and CDR2: MGHDK and SYGVNS.

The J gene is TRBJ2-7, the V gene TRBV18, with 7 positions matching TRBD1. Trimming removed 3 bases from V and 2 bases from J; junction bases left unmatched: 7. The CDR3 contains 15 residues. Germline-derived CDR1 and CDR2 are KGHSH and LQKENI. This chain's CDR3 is CASSPVPGGTYEQYF. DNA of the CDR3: TGTGCCAGCTCACCCGTGCCAGGGGGAACCTACGAGCAGTACTTC.

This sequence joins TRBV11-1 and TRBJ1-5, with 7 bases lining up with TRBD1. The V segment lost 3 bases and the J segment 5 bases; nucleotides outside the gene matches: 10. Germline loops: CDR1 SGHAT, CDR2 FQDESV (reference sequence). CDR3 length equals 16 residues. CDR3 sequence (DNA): TGTGCCAGCAGCTTCGGTATCGACAGGGTGGATCAGCCCCAGCATTTT. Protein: CASSFGIDRVDQPQHF.

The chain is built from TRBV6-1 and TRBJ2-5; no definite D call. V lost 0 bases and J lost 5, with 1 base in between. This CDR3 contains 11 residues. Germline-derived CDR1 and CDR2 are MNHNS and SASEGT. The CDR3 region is CASSEAETQYF. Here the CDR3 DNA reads TGTGCCAGCAGTGAAGCGGAGACCCAGTACTTC.

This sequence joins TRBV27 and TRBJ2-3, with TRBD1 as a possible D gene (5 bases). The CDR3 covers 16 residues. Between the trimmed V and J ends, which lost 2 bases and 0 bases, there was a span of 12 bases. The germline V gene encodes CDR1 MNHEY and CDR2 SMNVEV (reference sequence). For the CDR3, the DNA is TGTGCCAGCAGTTTAGATCTCAGGGCTAGCACAGATACGCAGTATTTT. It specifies CASSLDLRASTDTQYF.

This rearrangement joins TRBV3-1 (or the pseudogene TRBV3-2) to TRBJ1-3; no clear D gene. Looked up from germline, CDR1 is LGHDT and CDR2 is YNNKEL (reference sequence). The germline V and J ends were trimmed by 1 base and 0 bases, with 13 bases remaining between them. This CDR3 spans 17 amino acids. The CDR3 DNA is TGTGCCAGCAGCCAAGCCAGTCGGCCACTCTCTGGAAACACCATATATTTT. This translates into CASSQASRPLSGNTIYF.

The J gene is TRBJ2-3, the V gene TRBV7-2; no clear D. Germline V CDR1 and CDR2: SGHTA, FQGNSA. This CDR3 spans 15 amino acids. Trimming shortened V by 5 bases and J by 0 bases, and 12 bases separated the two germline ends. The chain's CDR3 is CASSEVGPSTDTQYF. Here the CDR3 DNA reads TGTGCCAGCAGCGAGGTCGGGCCTAGCACAGATACGCAGTATTTT.

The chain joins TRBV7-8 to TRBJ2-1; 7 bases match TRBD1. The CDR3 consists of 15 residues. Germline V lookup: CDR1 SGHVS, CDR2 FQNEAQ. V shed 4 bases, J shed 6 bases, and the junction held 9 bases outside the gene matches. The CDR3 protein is CASSSWTGISNEQFF. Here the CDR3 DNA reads TGTGCCAGCAGCTCGTGGACAGGTATCAGCAATGAGCAGTTCTTC. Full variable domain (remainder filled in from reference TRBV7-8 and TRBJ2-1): GAGVSQSPRYKVAKRGQDVALRCDPISGHVSLFWYQQALGQGPEFLTYFQNEAQLDKSGLPSDRFFAERPEGSVSTLKIQRTQQEDSAVYLCASSSWTGISNEQFFGPGTRLTVL.

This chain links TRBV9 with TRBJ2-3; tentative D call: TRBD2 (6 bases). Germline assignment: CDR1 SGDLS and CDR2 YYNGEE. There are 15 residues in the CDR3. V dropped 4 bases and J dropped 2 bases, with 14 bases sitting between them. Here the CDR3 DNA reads TGTGCCAGCAGCCTAGAGGGACTCTACACAGATACGCAGTATTTT. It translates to CASSLEGLYTDTQYF.

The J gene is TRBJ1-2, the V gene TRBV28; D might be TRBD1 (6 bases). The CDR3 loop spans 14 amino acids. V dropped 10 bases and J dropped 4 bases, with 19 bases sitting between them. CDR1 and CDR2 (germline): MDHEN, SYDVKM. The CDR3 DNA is TGTGCCACCCCTTCCGGGACAATCGGCTATGGCTACACCTTC. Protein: CATPSGTIGYGYTF.

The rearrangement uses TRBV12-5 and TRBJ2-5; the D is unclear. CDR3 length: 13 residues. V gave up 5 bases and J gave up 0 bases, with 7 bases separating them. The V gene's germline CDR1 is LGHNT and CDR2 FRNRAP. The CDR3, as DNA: TGTGCTAGTGGTATGGGCCACCAAGAGACCCAGTACTTC. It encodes CASGMGHQETQYF.

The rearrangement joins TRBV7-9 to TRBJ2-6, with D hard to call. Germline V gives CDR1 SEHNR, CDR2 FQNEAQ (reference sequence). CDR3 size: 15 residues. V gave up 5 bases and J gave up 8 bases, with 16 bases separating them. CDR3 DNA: TGTGCCAGCAGCCCCGACACCGCCAGGACCAACGTCCTGACTTTC. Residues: CASSPDTARTNVLTF.

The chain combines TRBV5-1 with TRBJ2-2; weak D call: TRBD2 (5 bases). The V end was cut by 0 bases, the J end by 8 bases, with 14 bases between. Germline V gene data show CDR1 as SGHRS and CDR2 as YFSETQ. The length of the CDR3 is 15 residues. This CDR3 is CASSLDPGLQGELFF. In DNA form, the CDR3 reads TGCGCCAGCAGCTTGGATCCCGGACTCCAAGGGGAGCTGTTTTTT.

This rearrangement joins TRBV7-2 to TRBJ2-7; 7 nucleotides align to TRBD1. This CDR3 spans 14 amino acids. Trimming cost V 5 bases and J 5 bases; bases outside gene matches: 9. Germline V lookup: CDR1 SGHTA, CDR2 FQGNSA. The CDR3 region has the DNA TGTGCCAGCAGCCCACAGGGGATTGCCCACGAGCAGTACTTC. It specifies CASSPQGIAHEQYF. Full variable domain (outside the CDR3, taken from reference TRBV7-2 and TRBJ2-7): GAGVSQSPSNKVTEKGKDVELRCDPISGHTALYWYRQSLGQGLEFLIYFQGNSAPDKSGLPSDRFSAERTGGSVSTLTIQRTQQEDSAVYLCASSPQGIAHEQYFGPGTRLTVT.

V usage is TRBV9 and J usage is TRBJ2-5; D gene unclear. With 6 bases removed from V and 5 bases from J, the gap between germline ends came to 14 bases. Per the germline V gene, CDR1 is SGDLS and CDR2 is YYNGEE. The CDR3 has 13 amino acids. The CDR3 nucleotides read TGTGCCAGCACCAGTGGGGTCGGGGAGACCCAGTACTTC. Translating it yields CASTSGVGETQYF.

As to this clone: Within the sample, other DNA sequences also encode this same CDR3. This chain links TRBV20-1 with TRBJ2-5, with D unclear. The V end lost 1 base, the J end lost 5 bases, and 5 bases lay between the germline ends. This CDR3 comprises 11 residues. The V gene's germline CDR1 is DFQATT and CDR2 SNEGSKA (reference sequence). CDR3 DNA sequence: TGCAGTGCTAGAGGAGGTGAGACCCAGTACTTC. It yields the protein CSARGGETQYF.